In its sample, the clone carrying this T cell receptor (beta chain) was seen a few times. CDR3 length: 18 amino acids. Germline lookup yields CDR1 SGHTA and CDR2 FQGNSA. V trimming: 0 bases; J trimming: 7 bases; junction bases outside the gene matches: 10. Unique molecular identifiers were built into the TCRbeta library. TCRdb reprocessed the PCR reads via MiXCR and lists one record per CDR3 protein. The sample contains under 450,000 distinct CDR3 sequences, around 15% of which appear only once. The sample is drawn from a study of T-cell reconstitution after alpha-beta-depleted transplantation in children.

The receptor was isolated from a boy under three years old who had a stem cell transplant for Wiskott-Aldrich syndrome, so the T cells may come from the graft donor. This material consisted of PBMCs, mostly from graft donor cells, taken 360 days after TCRalphabeta/CD19-depleted stem cell transplant. The chain is built from TRBV7-2 and TRBJ2-3; 13 nucleotides align to TRBD2. CDR3 amino acids: CASSLAALAGGEGYTQYF. The CDR3 DNA reads TGTGCCAGCAGCTTAGCGGCACTAGCGGGAGGGGAGGGGTATACGCAGTATTTT.